This section outlines one TCR beta chain sequence together with its context. No antigen is known for it. A much more abundant neighbour one base away suggests this may be a read error. Other nucleotide sequences from this sample produce the same CDR3. This specimen comes from a study of Ad26.COV2.S vaccination and SARS-CoV-2 variants. Study-level information: Enrollment placed the donor in the COV1001 Ad26.COV2.S trial arm. The authors gave Ad26.COV2.S intramuscularly, either once or twice 56 days apart. Study-wide results and limits: Spike-specific TCR breadth in vaccine recipients exceeded that seen in placebo recipients.

Treatment: roughly 19 received Ad26.COV2.S at low or high dose, single or two shots; about 5 received placebo; per-sample allocation not given. Sample collection was performed on day 63 after the first vaccine or placebo injection. Boston supplied an adult donor aged 18-55 years. The repertoire was sequenced with immunoSEQ multiplex PCR; TCRdb's copy has only in-frame clones and lacks some. The data hold roughly 350,000 clones, with roughly 87% observed a single time. Germline V gene data show CDR1 as SGHAT and CDR2 as FQNNGV. The CDR3 is made up of 13 amino acids. Trimming stripped 2 bases from V and 5 bases from J, with 6 bases between.

The V gene is TRBV11-2, the J gene TRBJ2-2; no firm D call. Sequencing was performed on peripheral blood, taken in a trial of Ad26.COV2.S vaccine versus placebo. This clonotype was sampled from a person between 18 and 65 years old who received the Ad26.COV2.S COVID-19 vaccine or a placebo. CDR3 nucleotides: TGTGCCAGCAGCTTATTGGGGACCGGGGAGCTGTTTTTT. It codes for CASSLLGTGELFF.